These 23 T cell receptor beta chains originate from one sample sequenced in a study of blood T cell repertoires in COVID-19. The protocol was immunoSEQ multiplex PCR, while the TCRdb copy is restricted to in-frame clones and leaves out a portion. Here the sample spans about 230,000 clones, about 87% being singletons. The sample consisted of PBMCs or T cells enriched from blood (not recorded which). The source is a woman between 40 and 55 years old with acute COVID-19.

This chain joins TRBV6-4 and TRBJ2-3, with TRBD2 as a possible D gene (5 bases). The CDR3 spans 14 residues. The germline V and J ends were trimmed by 5 bases and 0 bases, with 9 bases remaining between them. CDR1 and CDR2 from the germline V gene are MRHNA and SNTAGT. The CDR3 nucleotides read TGTGCCAGCAGTACGGAGGCTAGCACAGATACGCAGTATTTT. Protein: CASSTEASTDTQYF.

V usage is TRBV10-3 and J usage is TRBJ2-1, with 10 bases fitting TRBD2. CDR1 and CDR2 from the germline V gene are ENHRY and SYGVKD. V trimming: 2 bases; J trimming: 0 bases; junction bases outside the gene matches: 1. This CDR3 spans 16 amino acids. CDR3 coding DNA: TGTGCCATCAGTGAGAGCGGGAGGGGCTCCTACAATGAGCAGTTCTTC. It specifies CAISESGRGSYNEQFF.

The chain combines TRBV15 with TRBJ1-4; 7 bases match TRBD1. CDR1 and CDR2 from the germline V gene are LNHNV and YYDKDF (reference sequence). Trimming cost V 4 bases and J 6 bases; bases outside gene matches: 8. The CDR3 has 15 amino acids. In nucleotides, the CDR3 is TGTGCCACCAGCACTATCGGGACAGCCCATGAAAAACTGTTTTTT. This gives the protein CATSTIGTAHEKLFF. The full variable domain, rest sourced from reference TRBV15 and TRBJ1-4, is DAMVIQNPRYQVTQFGKPVTLSCSQTLNHNVMYWYQQKSSQAPKLLFHYYDKDFNNEADTPDNFQSRRPNTSFCFLDIRSPGLGDTAMYLCATSTIGTAHEKLFFGSGTQLSVL.

The chain joins TRBV3-1 (or the pseudogene TRBV3-2) to TRBJ2-3; 7 bases map to TRBD1. Germline V CDR1 and CDR2: LGHDT, YNNKEL (reference sequence). Trimming took 1 base from V and 2 from J; bases not matched to a gene: 3. The length of the CDR3 is 15 residues. The CDR3 sequence is CASSQVDRATDTQYF. The DNA for the CDR3 is TGTGCCAGCAGCCAAGTCGACAGGGCCACAGATACGCAGTATTTT.

The rearrangement links TRBV30 to TRBJ1-4; 8 positions agree with TRBD1. CDR3 length: 16 amino acids. Germline CDR1 reads GTSNPN; CDR2 reads SVGIG (reference sequence). The V segment lost 2 bases and the J segment 7 bases; nucleotides outside the gene matches: 12. The CDR3 region has the DNA TGTGCCTGGAGTTACAGGGGGATGGTCGAAAGTGAAAAACTGTTTTTT. As protein: CAWSYRGMVESEKLFF.

Turning to this clone: A much larger clone lies a single base off, so this may be a read error. The genes are TRBV7-9 and TRBJ1-3; no clear D gene. The CDR3 extends over 14 amino acids. Germline V CDR1 and CDR2: SEHNR, FQNEAQ (reference sequence). V lost 5 bases and J 2 bases, leaving 10 bases between the germline ends. The CDR3 sequence is CASSPRGTGNTIYF. Written as DNA, the CDR3 is TGTGCCAGCAGCCCCCGGGGAACTGGAAACACCATATATTTT.

The chain is built from TRBV24-1 and TRBJ2-3, with D tentatively TRBD2 (6 bases). V was cut by 4 bases and J by 0 bases, with 7 bases left in between. CDR3 length: 14 residues. Germline CDR1 and CDR2: KGHDR and SFDVKD. CDR3 coding DNA: TGTGCCACCAGTGAGAGCGGGAGCACAGATACGCAGTATTTT. Amino acid sequence: CATSESGSTDTQYF.

The J gene is TRBJ2-5, the V gene TRBV11-2; 9 bases align to TRBD1. This CDR3 is 17 amino acids long. The V gene's germline CDR1 is SGHAT and CDR2 FQNNGV. J was trimmed by 2 bases and V by 2 bases; bases with no gene match: 9. CDR3 protein: CASSLLLGQGRQETQYF. CDR3 DNA: TGTGCCAGCAGCTTACTGCTGGGACAGGGACGACAAGAGACCCAGTACTTC.

The genes are TRBV5-1 and TRBJ1-1, with 7 bases aligning to TRBD1. The J segment lost 3 bases and the V segment lost 2 bases, leaving 4 bases of the junction unmatched. Germline-derived CDR1 and CDR2 are SGHRS and YFSETQ. CDR3 size: 14 residues. The CDR3 nucleotides are TGCGCCAGCAGCTTAGGGGGCAAGGACACTGAAGCTTTCTTT. It codes for CASSLGGKDTEAFF.

CDR3 nucleotides: TGCGCCAGCAGTGAGGCCGGGGGTTGGGGCTACACCTTC. Translation gives CASSEAGGWGYTF. The rearrangement links TRBV10-2 to TRBJ1-2, with a weak D call TRBD1 (5 bases). The length of the CDR3 is 13 residues. Germline CDR1 reads WSHSY; CDR2 reads SAAADI. Between the trimmed V and J ends, which lost 2 bases and 8 bases, there was a span of 12 bases.

V and J are TRBV7-9 and TRBJ1-2, with 7 bases that match TRBD1. Germline loops: CDR1 SEHNR, CDR2 FQNEAQ (reference sequence). This CDR3 contains 14 residues. Trimming cost V 6 bases and J 3 bases; bases outside gene matches: 7. CDR3 residues: CASRGGQVHYGYTF. The CDR3 nucleotides are TGTGCCAGCAGGGGCGGACAGGTCCACTATGGCTACACCTTC.

This clone was seen once. V gene TRBV5-6 combines with J gene TRBJ1-1; 8 bases match TRBD1. Germline trimming cut 1 base from V and 5 bases from J; bases unmatched to any gene: 13. The CDR3 has 17 residues. Looked up from germline, CDR1 is SGHDT and CDR2 is YYEEEE. This CDR3 is CASSLLGQVPSWTEAFF. Here the CDR3 DNA reads TGTGCCAGCAGCTTGCTGGGACAGGTACCATCGTGGACTGAAGCTTTCTTT.

CDR3 bases: TGTGCCAGCAGCCGGGGGGACACCGGGGAGCTGTTTTTT. Its translation: CASSRGDTGELFF. This rearrangement joins TRBV6-5 to TRBJ2-2, with TRBD2 matching 7 bases. The CDR3 loop spans 13 amino acids. Germline CDR1 is MNHEY and CDR2 is SVGAGI. The J segment lost 3 bases and the V segment lost 6 bases, leaving 1 base of the junction unmatched.

J is TRBJ1-3 and V is TRBV9; D might be TRBD1 (5 bases). The germline V gene encodes CDR1 SGDLS and CDR2 YYNGEE. The ends were cut back, 4 bases at V and 4 bases at J, with 21 bases in the middle. The CDR3 length is 17 residues. The CDR3: CASSTPSLGGEGNTIYF. In DNA, the CDR3 is TGTGCCAGCAGCACCCCTTCCCTGGGGGGGGAGGGAAACACCATATATTTT.

This clone was observed a single time. The chain links TRBV19 to TRBJ1-3; a possible D gene is TRBD1 (5 bases). There are 14 residues in the CDR3. Trimming removed 6 bases at V and 0 bases at J, with 9 bases between. Looked up from germline, CDR1 is LNHDA and CDR2 is SQIVND (reference sequence). CDR3 region: CASRQDPSGNTIYF. The CDR3 nucleotides read TGTGCCAGTAGACAGGACCCCTCTGGAAACACCATATATTTT.

This clone showed up just once. The rearrangement uses TRBV7-6 and TRBJ1-5; a possible D gene is TRBD1 (5 bases). The CDR3 runs 14 residues. V was pared by 1 base and J by 5 bases, with 9 bases between. The germline CDR1 and CDR2 sequences are SGHVS and FNYEAQ. The DNA of the CDR3 is TGTGCCAGCAGCTTAGAGTCAGGGTATCAGCCCCAGCATTTT. This gives the protein CASSLESGYQPQHF.

This chain connects TRBV7-2 to TRBJ2-3; TRBD2 matches at 9 bases. The CDR3 has 15 residues. Germline V gene lookup returns CDR1 SGHTA and CDR2 FQGNSA. J was trimmed by 7 bases and V by 1 base; bases with no gene match: 6. Here the CDR3 reads CASSLGSGSPNTQYF. The CDR3 coding sequence is TGTGCCAGCAGCTTAGGTAGCGGGAGTCCAAATACGCAGTATTTT.

The rearrangement joins TRBV19 to TRBJ1-5, with 7 bases identical to TRBD1. V lost 5 bases to trimming and J lost 4 bases; unmatched junction nucleotides: 8. This CDR3 contains 15 residues. Germline-derived CDR1 and CDR2 are LNHDA and SQIVND (reference sequence). The CDR3 region is CASSQRGRINQPQHF. The CDR3 nucleotides read TGTGCCAGTAGTCAGAGGGGGCGCATAAATCAGCCCCAGCATTTT.

V is TRBV19 and J is TRBJ1-4; 10 positions match TRBD1. With 4 bases clipped from V and 7 bases from J, the junction kept 12 bases outside the gene matches. This CDR3 spans 17 amino acids. Germline V gene lookup returns CDR1 LNHDA and CDR2 SQIVND (reference sequence). In DNA, the CDR3 is TGTGCCAGTAGTACGTTGACGACAGGGGGCTCGCGTGAAAAACTGTTTTTT. Its protein is CASSTLTTGGSREKLFF. Drawing the rest from reference TRBV19 and TRBJ1-4, the complete variable domain is DGGITQSPKYLFRKEGQNVTLSCEQNLNHDAMYWYRQDPGQGLRLIYYSQIVNDFQKGDIAEGYSVSREKKESFPLTVTSAQKNPTAFYLCASSTLTTGGSREKLFFGSGTQLSVL.

The chain uses TRBV10-2 and TRBJ1-5, with a weak D call TRBD1 (5 bases). This CDR3 has 15 amino acids. V lost 3 bases to trimming and J lost 4 bases, with 13 bases between them. The V gene's germline CDR1 is WSHSY and CDR2 SAAADI. The CDR3 nucleotides are TGCGCCAGCAGTGACCCGAGGAGGGGAAATCAGCCCCAGCATTTT. Its translation is CASSDPRRGNQPQHF.

CDR3 sequence reads: CAWRPPGQGYEQYF. In DNA form, the CDR3 reads TGTGCCTGGAGGCCACCGGGACAGGGGTACGAGCAGTACTTC. The chain carries TRBV30 and TRBJ2-7, with 10 positions matching TRBD1. CDR3 length: 14 amino acids. CDR1 is GTSNPN and CDR2 is SVGIG in the germline V gene (reference sequence). V dropped 3 bases and J dropped 4; count of bases not matched to a gene: 6.

The chain employs TRBV7-8 and TRBJ2-7; 8 positions match TRBD2. V trimming: 0 bases; J trimming: 2 bases; junction bases outside the gene matches: 6. The CDR3 totals 16 residues. Germline V CDR1 and CDR2: SGHVS, FQNEAQ. As DNA, the CDR3 is TGTGCCAGCAGCTTAGCGCGAAGTAGCGGGACCTACGAGCAGTACTTC. It specifies CASSLARSSGTYEQYF.

The chain couples TRBV3-1 (or the pseudogene TRBV3-2) to TRBJ2-5, with 9 bases matching TRBD2. V dropped 2 bases and J dropped 5; count of bases not matched to a gene: 9. The CDR3 covers 16 residues. Germline CDR1 is LGHDT and CDR2 is YNNKEL (reference sequence). CDR3 bases: TGTGCCAGCAGCCAACCTCGAGGAAGCGGGAGGGAGACCCAGTACTTC. As protein: CASSQPRGSGRETQYF.